This T cell receptor (beta chain) was captured by sequencing in a study of T cell responses to AZD1222 COVID-19 vaccine. Overall study findings and caveats: Two AZD1222 doses significantly raised spike-specific TCR breadth and depth over controls. Of spike-specific TCRs, nearly half reportedly target regions left unmutated in variants.

TCRdb keeps only in-frame clones here, not all; method: immunoSEQ multiplex PCR. The table shows some 150,000 clones, with 70% to 90% occurring only once. As regards this clone: What it binds is unknown.

CDR1 and CDR2 from the germline V gene are MNHEY and SVGAGI. This CDR3 is built from 14 residues. Deletions cut 6 bases from V and 0 bases from J, with 11 bases between. The receptor was derived from an adult who received the MenACWY meningococcal vaccine as a control. The sequencing used peripheral blood, collected 28 days after the second dose of the MenACWY control vaccine. The chain links TRBV6-5 to TRBJ1-2; tentatively, D is TRBD1 (5 bases). CDR3: CASRKTGPNYGYTF. The DNA for the CDR3 is TGTGCCAGCAGAAAAACAGGACCTAACTATGGCTACACCTTC.